The 3 T cell receptor beta chains listed next were all sequenced from one sample in a study of blood T cell repertoires in COVID-19. Sequencing used immunoSEQ multiplex PCR; TCRdb keeps in-frame clones, though not all of them. Among 240,000 or so clones listed, 85% to 90% were seen once. Source material: PBMCs or T cells enriched from blood (not recorded which). The receptor source for this set is a man aged 35-49 years who had recovered from COVID-19.

This chain uses TRBV27 with TRBJ2-7; D is unresolved. Trimming shortened V by 4 bases and J by 3 bases, and 13 bases separated the two germline ends. Germline CDR1 reads MNHEY; CDR2 reads SMNVEV (reference sequence). The CDR3 runs to 14 residues. The CDR3 loop is CASSYWPEDYEQYF. CDR3 coding DNA: TGTGCCAGCAGTTACTGGCCAGAGGACTACGAGCAGTACTTC.

The chain combines TRBV15 with TRBJ2-7, with D perhaps TRBD2 (5 bases). Germline V gene data show CDR1 as LNHNV and CDR2 as YYDKDF (reference sequence). Trimming took 0 bases from V and 3 from J, leaving 9 bases between them. CDR3 length equals 14 residues. The CDR3 is CATSRETRNYEQYF. In DNA, the CDR3 is TGTGCCACCAGCAGAGAAACTAGAAACTACGAGCAGTACTTC. The entire variable domain, with the rest obtained from reference TRBV15 and TRBJ2-7, is as follows: DAMVIQNPRYQVTQFGKPVTLSCSQTLNHNVMYWYQQKSSQAPKLLFHYYDKDFNNEADTPDNFQSRRPNTSFCFLDIRSPGLGDTAMYLCATSRETRNYEQYFGPGTRLTVT.

The chain uses TRBV11-1 and TRBJ2-7; TRBD2 might be the D (6 bases). Germline V lookup: CDR1 SGHAT, CDR2 FQDESV (reference sequence). V was cut by 5 bases and J by 0 bases, with 17 bases left in between. The CDR3 runs to 16 residues. The CDR3 loop is CASSPELALSSYEQYF. CDR3 DNA: TGTGCCAGCAGCCCGGAACTAGCCCTGAGCTCCTACGAGCAGTACTTC.